Listed here is a single TCR beta chain. What it binds is unknown. The data were obtained in a study of cytomegalovirus exposure and HLA in healthy donors. Findings and limits, study-wide: Excluded: some indistinguishable V segments such as TRBV6-2 and TRBV6-3. With further analysis later on, most CMV-associated TCR beta chains appeared HLA-restricted. Through in vitro validation, a few CMV-associated chains were shown to be specific for CMV antigens.

The CDR3 covers 13 residues. Germline values: CDR1 LNHDA, CDR2 SQIVND (reference sequence). V gave up 3 bases and J gave up 7 bases, with 7 bases separating them. Use of 60 Vbeta and 13 Jbeta primers characterized the PCR. Libraries were prepared by immunoSEQ multiplex PCR; TCRdb keeps only in-frame clonotypes and omits some of them. The sample has about 150,000 clones; 80% to 85% are singletons. The chain carries TRBV19 and TRBJ1-6; a weak D match, TRBD1 (5 bases). The receptor comes from a male donor in good health and CMV-seronegative. Sequencing was performed on PBMCs. The CDR3 nucleotides are TGTGCCAGTAGTATTGGACACAATTCACCCCTCCACTTT. Protein sequence: CASSIGHNSPLHF.